This TCR beta chain was observed in a study of response to subunit inactivated influenza vaccine. Findings of the study overall: It was the authors' suggestion that each seasonal influenza vaccination recruits few new T cells.

TCRdb itself ran the RT-PCR reads through MiXCR, one entry per CDR3 protein. The sample carries about 480,000 distinct CDR3 sequences, 11% recorded once. V gave up 4 bases and J gave up 4 bases, with 11 bases separating them. The length of the CDR3 is 13 residues. In this sample, this clonotype turned up many times. Its antigen is as yet unknown. The sample here was PBMCs from blood, taken around seven weeks after vaccination. This TCR came from a man aged 50 to 60 who received an inactivated influenza vaccine. This chain connects TRBV12-3 or TRBV12-4 to TRBJ2-7; the D is unclear. The DNA for the CDR3 is TGTGCCAGCAGTTCAAGGTTTTCGTACGAGCAGTACTTC. Protein: CASSSRFSYEQYF.